Following are 2 T cell receptor beta chains from one sample sequenced in a study of regulatory dendritic cells for organ transplantation. CFSE-labeled sorted T cells met regulatory or mature dendritic cells for about five days. The repertoire was sequenced with immunoSEQ multiplex PCR; TCRdb's copy has only in-frame clones and lacks some. The sample shows about 21,000 clones, 65% to 90% of them seen only once. No antigen has been identified for these receptors. The sample consisted of naive CD4+ T cells from blood cultured with dendritic cells. The subset is: CD45RA+ naive T cells. These receptors all stem from a human donor in good health.

This clone was seen a single time. The genes are TRBV7-9 and TRBJ2-3, with D tentatively TRBD1 (5 bases). Trimming stripped 1 base from V and 1 base from J, with 15 bases between. The CDR3 spans 17 residues. Germline CDR1 reads SEHNR; CDR2 reads FQNEAQ (reference sequence). The CDR3 loop is CASSLVHVLQGTDTQYF. CDR3 nucleotides: TGTGCCAGCAGCTTAGTACATGTGTTACAGGGCACAGATACGCAGTATTTT.

V usage is TRBV7-6 and J usage is TRBJ2-7; D might be TRBD2 (5 bases). With 11 bases removed from V and 6 bases from J, the gap between germline ends came to 20 bases. CDR3 length: 13 residues. Germline values: CDR1 SGHVS, CDR2 FNYEAQ. This CDR3 reads CAGSYARGGEQYF. CDR3 DNA: TGTGCCGGGAGCTATGCACGCGGCGGCGAGCAGTACTTC.